This T cell receptor (beta chain) stems from a study of T cell responses to AZD1222 COVID-19 vaccine (dated by TCRdb to the early 2020s). As for the study more broadly: AZD1222 recipients whose second dose came at about 4 weeks and those whose second dose came at about 12 weeks were combined into one group, since spike-specific TCR depth and breadth did not differ between the two schedules. A total of 233 trial participants underwent TCR sequencing, of whom around 200 received two doses of AZD1222 and about 25 received two doses of the MenACWY control vaccine. Trial participants were enrolled by age into subgroups of 18-55, 56-69 and 70-plus years, and about 150, 27 and 61 TCR-sequenced participants, respectively, were included in these subgroups. Study-level results and caveats: Reportedly, almost half of the unique spike-specific TCRs recognized epitopes lying outside the regions that are mutated in the B.1.351 and B.1.1.7 variants. Conclusions about previously exposed vaccinees were limited because only six AZD1222 recipients were SARS-CoV-2 seropositive at baseline. In the small 56-69-year group, the increase in depth fell short of significance, most likely because of low power. Participants were mostly white British and included more females than males, and it was suggested by the authors that clonal diversity may have been underestimated. No day 14 peak-response samples were available, so repertoires were characterized only after the peak T cell response. After two AZD1222 doses, both the breadth and the depth of spike-specific TCRs were significantly higher than at day 0 and than in MenACWY recipients. The whole spike protein was spanned by vaccine-associated CD4 TCRs, and dominant responses were seen in regions 160-218 and 743-854.

The sample's time point label is to be understood as: baseline before first vaccination. Vaccinee samples came from UK trials COV001 and COV002, including a single-blind randomized controlled phase 2/3 trial of AZD1222 (ChAdOx1 nCoV-19) in healthy adults. Trial participant PBMC samples were collected at day 0 and day 28 after the second dose for TCRbeta chain sequencing. Details on this clone: It lacks a known antigen. No much larger clonotype is one base removed from it; base qualities were not supplied.

The CDR3 regions of human TCRbeta chains were analyzed by immunosequencing. Processing in the source paper ran as follows. Repertoire TCRs were matched against a reference library of SARS-CoV-2-specific TCRs generated with the MIRA antigen-specificity platform. Breadth was defined as the fraction of unique TCRs that were SARS-CoV-2-associated. Depth was defined as the fraction of total T cells that were SARS-CoV-2-associated. Using the MIRA data, every spike-specific TCR was mapped to the spike region that the TCR reacted to and assigned to either a CD4 or a CD8 class. Log10-transformed breadth and depth values were compared by one-way ANOVA with Sidak's multiple comparisons tests. In TCRdb, the immuneACCESS table is reduced to in-frame sequences with V and J assigned. These tables do not hold every clone; where another copy was compared, an unresolved V gene accounts for under half, and the others remain unexplained. D and trimming come from the DNA, and the V and J calls and clone size come from that table. The sample table lists about 93,000 clones, roughly 85% of them with a count of one. About 6% of the sample is held by the ten biggest clonotypes.

Sample: peripheral blood, taken on day 0 of AZD1222 vaccination. The clonotype was recovered from an adult in good health.

The CDR3 loop reads CASSNTGTSKYEQYF. The nucleotides read TGTGCCAGCAGCAATACCGGGACCTCGAAATACGAGCAGTACTTC. Recombination joined TRBV5-6 with TRBJ2-7, with the D call perhaps TRBD1 or TRBD2, as 5 bases match in each case. CDR1 and CDR2 are read off the germline V gene as SGHDT and YYEEEE. The junction carries 18 bases between V and J, which are trimmed by 4 bases and 4 bases respectively. The cysteine opens and the phenylalanine closes a CDR3 of 15 amino acids. Only CDR3 DNA is held: 45 bases, read in frame from base 1. With the rest looked up from the reference TRBV5-6 and TRBJ2-7 genes rather than sequenced, the full variable domain is DAGVTQSPTHLIKTRGQQVTLRCSPKSGHDTVSWYQQALGQGPQFIFQYYEEEERQRGNFPDRFSGHQFPNYSSELNVNALLLGDSALYLCASSNTGTSKYEQYFGPGTRLTVT.